The source of this TCR beta chain is a study of blood T cells in healthy people across ages. Whole-study findings and limits: The study could not conclusively compare naive and antigen-experienced cells, given its unsorted PBMCs.

The CDR3 runs 12 residues. CDR1 SGHTA and CDR2 FQGTGA come from the germline V gene. With regard to this clonotype: No antigen is known for it.

Primers used in a second PCR of about 7 to 11 cycles were a sample-barcoded 5' primer and a J-beta primer mix. Each cDNA was tagged by a template-switch adaptor containing 12 random nucleotides. TCRdb passed the 5' RACE reads through MiXCR, listing each CDR3 protein once. The sample consists of around 500,000 distinct CDR3 sequences, around 48% of them appearing once. The clonotype was recovered from an elderly man in good health. The gene calls are TRBV7-3 and TRBJ2-4; D unresolved. The DNA end lines up better with TRBJ2-7; the J call may be wrong. The sequenced sample was blood. CDR3 bases: TGTGCCAGCAGCCAACACCAGCACGAGCAGTACTTC. Its protein product is CASSQHQHEQYF.